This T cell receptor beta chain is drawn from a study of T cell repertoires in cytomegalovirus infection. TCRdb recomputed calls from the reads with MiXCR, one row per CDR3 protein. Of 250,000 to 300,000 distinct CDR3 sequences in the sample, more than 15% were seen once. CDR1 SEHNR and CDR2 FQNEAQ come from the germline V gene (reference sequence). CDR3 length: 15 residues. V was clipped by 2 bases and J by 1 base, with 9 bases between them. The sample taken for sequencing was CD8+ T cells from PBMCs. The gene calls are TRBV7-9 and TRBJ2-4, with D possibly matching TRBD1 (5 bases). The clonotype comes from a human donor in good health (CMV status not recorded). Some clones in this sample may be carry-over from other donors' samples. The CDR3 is CASSLNQGAKNIQYF. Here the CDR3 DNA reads TGTGCCAGCAGCTTAAACCAGGGTGCCAAAAACATTCAGTACTTC.